This entry is about one T cell receptor (beta chain). Looked up from germline, CDR1 is KGHSH and CDR2 is LQKENI. J lost 7 bases, V lost 6 bases, and 9 bases had no gene match. The CDR3 spans 15 residues. This entry comes from a study of blood T cell repertoires in COVID-19. Overall study context: T cells, B-cell-depleted T cells, or PBMCs supplied cDNA or gDNA.

In the original processing: Amplification of reference gene primers was used by the study to estimate nucleated cell counts. Clones were read by immunoSEQ multiplex PCR, and TCRdb kept only the in-frame ones, dropping some. That table furnishes V, J and clone size, whereas the DNA furnished D and trimming. The sample has more than 65,000 clones, around 85% seen once. The specimen sequenced was peripheral blood. The clonotype originates from an older man with acute or convalescent COVID-19. The chain is built from TRBV18 and TRBJ1-6; 7 bases agree with TRBD1. The CDR3 here is CASSPTGNSNSPLHF. The CDR3 DNA sequence: TGTGCCAGCTCCCCGACAGGGAACTCAAATTCACCCCTCCACTTT.